Listed below are T cell receptor beta chains from one sample, sequenced in a study of cytomegalovirus exposure and HLA in healthy donors. The assay was immunoSEQ multiplex PCR, and TCRdb's table has in-frame clones only and misses some. The table shows about 150,000 clones, with nearly 80% occurring only once. The specimen was PBMCs. These receptors all come from a man in his thirties or forties in good health and CMV-seropositive. The CDR3 runs from the conserved cysteine through the conserved F or W. D genes are given only for firm matches. Clone size is given for some rows only: seen once, a few or many times, or a class if the clone is expanded.

D gene: NA
J gene: TRBJ2-1
clone size: NA
V gene: TRBV5-6
CDR3 DNA: TGTGCCAGCTCCGGAGGGTCAGCCTACAATGAGCAGTTCTTC
CDR3 protein: CASSGGSAYNEQFF

D gene: TRBD1
J gene: TRBJ1-5
clone size: NA
V gene: TRBV27
CDR3 DNA: TGTGCCAGCAGTTTACAGGGGGATTTTCAGCCCCAGCATTTT
CDR3 protein: CASSLQGDFQPQHF

D gene: TRBD1
J gene: TRBJ1-2
clone size: few
V gene: TRBV10-3
CDR3 DNA: TGTGCCATCACCCCTACAGGGGAAGTTAGCTATGGCTACACCTTC
CDR3 protein: CAITPTGEVSYGYTF

D gene: NA
J gene: TRBJ2-7
clone size: NA
V gene: TRBV4-1
CDR3 DNA: TGCGCCAGCAGCCAAGATCGCCTTACATCCTACGAGCAGTACTTC
CDR3 protein: CASSQDRLTSYEQYF

D gene: TRBD1
J gene: TRBJ1-1
clone size: NA
V gene: TRBV5-4
CDR3 DNA: TGTGCCAGCAGCCCCCTGACAGGGGAGAACACTGAAGCTTTCTTT
CDR3 protein: CASSPLTGENTEAFF

D gene: NA
J gene: TRBJ1-4
clone size: NA
V gene: TRBV6-5
CDR3 DNA: TGTGCCAGCAGACCAGGGCTGCGGTCTAATGAAAAACTGTTTTTT
CDR3 protein: CASRPGLRSNEKLFF

D gene: NA
J gene: TRBJ2-2
clone size: NA
V gene: TRBV30
CDR3 DNA: TGTGCCTGGAGTGTAGCCCCCGGTTACGCCACCGGGGAGCTGTTTTTT
CDR3 protein: CAWSVAPGYATGELFF

D gene: TRBD1
J gene: TRBJ1-5
clone size: NA
V gene: TRBV5-1
CDR3 DNA: TGCGCCAGCAGCTTGAGACAGGGGGATCAGCCCCAGCATTTT
CDR3 protein: CASSLRQGDQPQHF

D gene: TRBD2
J gene: TRBJ2-7
clone size: few
V gene: TRBV4-1
CDR3 DNA: TGCGCCAGCAGCCAAGAAAGACTAGCGGGCTTCTACGAGCAGTACTTC
CDR3 protein: CASSQERLAGFYEQYF

D gene: NA
J gene: TRBJ1-1
clone size: few
V gene: TRBV11-2
CDR3 DNA: TGTGCCAGCAGCCGGGACACCTACACTGAAGCTTTCTTT
CDR3 protein: CASSRDTYTEAFF

D gene: NA
J gene: TRBJ2-3
clone size: NA
V gene: TRBV11-2
CDR3 DNA: TGTGCCAGCAGCTTAGATCAAAGCACAGATACGCAGTATTTT
CDR3 protein: CASSLDQSTDTQYF

D gene: NA
J gene: TRBJ1-2
clone size: NA
V gene: TRBV15
CDR3 DNA: TGTGCCACCAGCAGAGAATACAAGGACAGTGTCGGCGGCTACACCTTC
CDR3 protein: CATSREYKDSVGGYTF

D gene: NA
J gene: TRBJ1-2
clone size: NA
V gene: TRBV2
CDR3 DNA: TGTGCCAGCAGAAGGACAGAGATCGACCTCTATGGCTACACCTTC
CDR3 protein: CASRRTEIDLYGYTF

D gene: TRBD2
J gene: TRBJ2-3
clone size: once
V gene: TRBV7-3
CDR3 DNA: TGTGCCAGCAGCTCCGTAGCGGGCCGCACAGATACGCAGTATTTT
CDR3 protein: CASSSVAGRTDTQYF

D gene: TRBD1
J gene: TRBJ1-1
clone size: NA
V gene: TRBV6-5
CDR3 DNA: TGTGCCAGCAGGGTGGGACAGACGAGCACTGAAGCTTTCTTT
CDR3 protein: CASRVGQTSTEAFF